These 31 T cell receptor beta chains came from one sample sequenced in a study of cytomegalovirus exposure and HLA in healthy donors. Sequenced by immunoSEQ multiplex PCR; TCRdb stores in-frame clones only, minus some. The sample lists about 130,000 clones; roughly 93% were seen once. Sequencing input: PBMCs. The receptors here all came from a woman in her late teens or twenties in good health and CMV-seronegative.

The V and J genes are TRBV2 and TRBJ1-1, with TRBD1 matching over 8 bases. The V and J ends lost 3 bases and 2 bases, in that order; junction bases with no gene match: 2. This CDR3 contains 14 residues. The germline CDR1 and CDR2 sequences are SNHLY and FYNNEI. In DNA form, the CDR3 reads TGTGCCAGCAGTGAGCAGGGGGCTAACACTGAAGCTTTCTTT. This translates into CASSEQGANTEAFF. Looking up the rest from reference TRBV2 and TRBJ1-1 gives the full variable domain: EPEVTQTPSHQVTQMGQEVILRCVPISNHLYFYWYRQILGQKVEFLVSFYNNEISEKSEIFDDQFSVERPDGSNFTLKIRSTKLEDSAMYFCASSEQGANTEAFFGQGTRLTVV.

The rearrangement joins TRBV11-1 to TRBJ2-3; D possibly corresponds to TRBD2 (5 bases). The ends were cut back, 1 base at V and 0 bases at J, with 17 bases in the middle. Germline V gene lookup returns CDR1 SGHAT and CDR2 FQDESV (reference sequence). CDR3 length equals 18 residues. Here the CDR3 DNA reads TGTGCCAGCAGCTTAGAGTTTTACGCCCGGGAAAGCACAGATACGCAGTATTTT. It codes for CASSLEFYARESTDTQYF.

CDR3 region: CASSQEVSGDEQFF. Written as DNA, the CDR3 is TGCGCCAGCAGCCAAGAAGTTAGCGGGGATGAGCAGTTCTTC. V is TRBV4-1 and J is TRBJ2-1, with 8 bases aligning to TRBD2. This CDR3 has 14 residues. The trim removed 0 bases at V and 8 bases at J, leaving 3 bases unmatched. Germline V CDR1 and CDR2: MGHRA, YSYEKL.

The chain couples TRBV7-2 to TRBJ2-2, with D maybe TRBD1 (6 bases). Germline lookup yields CDR1 SGHTA and CDR2 FQGNSA. Trimming shortened V by 6 bases and J by 2 bases, and 16 bases separated the two germline ends. This CDR3 is 16 amino acids long. Here the CDR3 reads CASRDHRASNTGELFF. The CDR3 nucleotides are TGTGCCAGCAGAGACCACAGGGCGTCAAACACCGGGGAGCTGTTTTTT.

This chain joins TRBV27 and TRBJ2-3; TRBD2 agrees at 11 bases. V lost 5 bases to trimming and J lost 7 bases; unmatched junction nucleotides: 14. Per the germline V gene, CDR1 is MNHEY and CDR2 is SMNVEV (reference sequence). This CDR3 has 17 residues. CDR3 sequence reads: CASSPSVLAGGPNTQYF. CDR3 DNA sequence: TGTGCCAGCAGTCCCTCAGTCTTAGCGGGAGGGCCTAATACGCAGTATTTT.

The chain has TRBV7-3 and TRBJ2-7, with D possibly TRBD1 on 5 matching bases. Germline CDR1 reads SGHTA; CDR2 reads FQGTGA. V lost 2 bases and J lost 3, with 14 bases in between. The CDR3 sequence is 15 residues long. The CDR3, as DNA: TGTGCCAGCAGCTTATCGAAGGGGCCCAACTACGAGCAGTACTTC. Its protein is CASSLSKGPNYEQYF.

The chain uses TRBV9 and TRBJ1-1; D is ambiguous. CDR1 and CDR2 (germline): SGDLS, YYNGEE. The CDR3 totals 15 residues. Trimming left V 4 bases short and J 0 bases short, with 13 bases between. The chain's CDR3 is CASSSPTGMNTEAFF. DNA of the CDR3: TGTGCCAGCAGCTCCCCAACGGGGATGAACACTGAAGCTTTCTTT.

The chain is built from TRBV20-1 and TRBJ2-3; D gene ambiguous. Germline CDR1 reads DFQATT; CDR2 reads SNEGSKA (reference sequence). Trimming shortened V by 4 bases and J by 6 bases, and 8 bases separated the two germline ends. This CDR3 spans 11 amino acids. The CDR3 protein is CSAKRADTQYF. The CDR3 DNA follows: TGCAGTGCTAAAAGAGCGGATACGCAGTATTTT.

This clone has only one observation. The V call is TRBV2, the J call TRBJ2-5; 7 positions match TRBD1. Trimming took 4 bases from V and 3 from J; bases not matched to a gene: 8. This CDR3 has 15 amino acids. Germline values: CDR1 SNHLY, CDR2 FYNNEI. In DNA form, the CDR3 reads TGTGCCAGCAGTGCAAACAGGGGTTTAGAAGAGACCCAGTACTTC. As protein: CASSANRGLEETQYF.

V and J are TRBV7-9 and TRBJ2-2; D might be TRBD1 (5 bases). V lost 7 bases to trimming and J lost 2 bases, with 11 bases between them. Germline CDR1 and CDR2: SEHNR and FQNEAQ (reference sequence). The CDR3 extends over 14 amino acids. CDR3 DNA sequence: TGTGCCAGCACCTTGACAGAAAACACCGGGGAGCTGTTTTTT. It yields the protein CASTLTENTGELFF.

The chain couples TRBV7-2 to TRBJ1-6; D is undetermined. The V gene lost 1 base and the J gene lost 8 bases, with 9 bases spanning the gap. The CDR3 covers 14 residues. The germline CDR1 and CDR2 sequences are SGHTA and FQGNSA. The CDR3 sequence is CASSLVAGDSPLHF. In nucleotides, the CDR3 is TGTGCCAGCAGCTTAGTTGCCGGTGATTCACCCCTCCACTTT.

The J gene is TRBJ2-7, the V gene TRBV19, with 7 bases identical to TRBD1. Germline V CDR1 and CDR2: LNHDA, SQIVND (reference sequence). The CDR3 has 14 residues. Trimming cost V 6 bases and J 4 bases; bases outside gene matches: 9. The CDR3 reads CASSFIDRAYEQYF. CDR3 nucleotides: TGTGCCAGTAGCTTCATCGACAGGGCATACGAGCAGTACTTC.

This clone was recorded only once. This sequence joins TRBV5-6 and TRBJ1-4, with D possibly being TRBD1 (6 bases). This CDR3 region has 15 residues. V was cut by 2 bases and J by 3 bases, with 11 bases left in between. Germline values: CDR1 SGHDT, CDR2 YYEEEE. The CDR3, as DNA: TGTGCCAGCAGCTTACGGGGACAACCTAATGAAAAACTGTTTTTT. This gives the protein CASSLRGQPNEKLFF.

This clone has only a few counts. The J gene is TRBJ1-1, the V gene TRBV29-1, with a tentative D call TRBD1 (5 bases). The germline CDR1 and CDR2 sequences are SQVTM and ANQGSEA. The CDR3 is 13 residues long. V gave up 4 bases and J gave up 5 bases, with 14 bases separating them. The CDR3 DNA is TGCAGCGTTGGACTGGGGGACTTGACTGAAGCTTTCTTT. Residues: CSVGLGDLTEAFF.

The V and J genes are TRBV9 and TRBJ2-1; TRBD2 agrees at 14 bases. The CDR3 loop spans 17 amino acids. Germline-derived CDR1 and CDR2 are SGDLS and YYNGEE. V was clipped by 3 bases and J by 0 bases; unmatched bases: 2. CDR3: CASSGLAGGSSYNEQFF. DNA of the CDR3: TGTGCCAGCAGCGGACTAGCGGGAGGGAGCTCCTACAATGAGCAGTTCTTC.

The CDR3, as DNA: TGTGCCAGCAGTTCCAGGACAGGGAACCATCTATGGGCCGGGGAGCTGTTTTTT. Residues: CASSSRTGNHLWAGELFF. V usage is TRBV21-1 and J usage is TRBJ2-2; the DNA was not used to check the table's D call, TRBD1. TRBV21-1 is a recognized pseudogene. This CDR3 has 18 amino acids.

The rearrangement joins TRBV4-2 to TRBJ2-5; tentative D call: TRBD1 (5 bases). The V and J ends lost 1 base and 4 bases respectively, with 16 bases between them. This CDR3 spans 16 amino acids. CDR1 and CDR2 from the germline V gene are LGHNA and YNFKEQ. The DNA for the CDR3 is TGTGCCAGCAGCCAAGGTAGTCAGGGAAGGCCAGAGACCCAGTACTTC. It is translated as CASSQGSQGRPETQYF.

V gene TRBV2 combines with J gene TRBJ1-4; possibly TRBD1 for D (6 bases). Germline lookup yields CDR1 SNHLY and CDR2 FYNNEI. V lost 0 bases, J lost 0 bases, and 11 bases lay in between. This CDR3 region has 17 residues. CDR3 residues: CASSEARGLATNEKLFF. For the CDR3, the DNA is TGTGCCAGCAGTGAAGCGCGGGGGCTGGCAACTAATGAAAAACTGTTTTTT.

This rearrangement joins TRBV9 to TRBJ2-1; D perhaps matches TRBD2 (6 bases). V was pared by 2 bases and J by 7 bases, with 10 bases between. The germline V gene has CDR1 SGDLS and CDR2 YYNGEE. The CDR3 totals 13 residues. CDR3 in DNA: TGTGCCAGCAGCGTCTCACGGGGGAATGAGCAGTTCTTC. Protein sequence: CASSVSRGNEQFF. Using reference TRBV9 and TRBJ2-1 for the parts outside the CDR3, the full variable domain is DSGVTQTPKHLITATGQRVTLRCSPRSGDLSVYWYQQSLDQGLQFLIQYYNGEERAKGNILERFSAQQFPDLHSELNLSSLELGDSALYFCASSVSRGNEQFFGPGTRLTVL.

The V and J genes are TRBV6-5 and TRBJ1-1; TRBD1 matches 7 bases. Germline V lookup: CDR1 MNHEY, CDR2 SVGAGI. This CDR3 has 15 amino acids. V was clipped by 2 bases and J by 6 bases; unmatched bases: 9. CDR3 DNA: TGTGCCAGCAGTTACGGCGCAGGGGGTGCCCCTGAAGCTTTCTTT. Translating it yields CASSYGAGGAPEAFF.

V gene TRBV29-1 combines with J gene TRBJ1-2, with a tentative D call TRBD1 (6 bases). Trimming took 1 base from V and 2 from J, leaving 11 bases between them. CDR3 length: 14 residues. Germline V gene lookup returns CDR1 SQVTM and CDR2 ANQGSEA. CDR3 sequence: CSVEGIGGNYGYTF. DNA for the CDR3: TGCAGCGTTGAAGGGATAGGGGGAAACTATGGCTACACCTTC.

The chain recombines TRBV18 with TRBJ2-1; D remains ambiguous. The germline V and J ends were trimmed by 3 bases and 0 bases, with 3 bases remaining between them. Germline assignment: CDR1 KGHSH and CDR2 LQKENI. The CDR3 spans 13 residues. In DNA, the CDR3 is TGTGCCAGCTCACCGAGCTCCTACAATGAGCAGTTCTTC. Amino acid sequence: CASSPSSYNEQFF.

The chain combines TRBV5-6 with TRBJ2-3; perhaps TRBD1 as D (5 bases). The germline V gene encodes CDR1 SGHDT and CDR2 YYEEEE. V shed 4 bases and J shed 13 bases, with 16 bases lying between them. The CDR3 consists of 12 residues. The CDR3, as DNA: TGTGCCAGCAGCCCTAGGGGTCGTGGAGAGTATTTT. Translated, it gives CASSPRGRGEYF.

The chain couples TRBV30 to TRBJ2-7; TRBD1 is a possible D gene (6 bases). CDR3 size: 11 residues. V lost 5 bases and J lost 4, with 9 bases in between. Germline lookup yields CDR1 GTSNPN and CDR2 SVGIG (reference sequence). The CDR3 DNA reads as TGTGCCTGGGATACAGGGTACGAGCAGTACTTC. Amino acid sequence: CAWDTGYEQYF.

The chain couples TRBV16 to TRBJ1-5; tentatively, D is TRBD1 (6 bases). This CDR3 is 16 amino acids long. V was trimmed by 3 bases and J by 3 bases, leaving 15 bases between them. Germline V gives CDR1 KGHSY, CDR2 FQNENV. The CDR3 reads CASSHIRDNYNQPQHF. The CDR3 nucleotides read TGTGCCAGCAGCCACATCCGGGACAACTACAATCAGCCCCAGCATTTT. Drawing the rest from reference TRBV16 and TRBJ1-5, the complete variable domain is GEEVAQTPKHLVRGEGQKAKLYCAPIKGHSYVFWYQQVLKNEFKFLISFQNENVFDETGMPKERFSAKCLPNSPCSLEIQATKLEDSAVYFCASSHIRDNYNQPQHFGDGTRLSIL.

The chain carries TRBV2 and TRBJ1-3, with 7 bases aligning to TRBD1. Germline loops: CDR1 SNHLY, CDR2 FYNNEI. V was clipped by 5 bases and J by 0 bases; unmatched bases: 4. The CDR3 has 15 residues. The CDR3 nucleotides are TGTGCCAGCAGTACACAGGGGTCCTCTGGAAACACCATATATTTT. It yields the protein CASSTQGSSGNTIYF.

The chain recombines TRBV5-6 with TRBJ2-7, with no clear D. CDR1 SGHDT and CDR2 YYEEEE come from the germline V gene. Trimming pared 3 bases from V and 7 bases from J, leaving 8 bases between. The CDR3 extends over 11 amino acids. The CDR3 DNA reads as TGTGCCAGCAGCTCTTTTCAGGAGCAGTACTTC. Encoded protein: CASSSFQEQYF.

This chain connects TRBV11-2 to TRBJ2-1; 9 positions match TRBD2. The J segment lost 6 bases and the V segment lost 5 bases, leaving 14 bases of the junction unmatched. CDR1 is SGHAT and CDR2 is FQNNGV in the germline V gene. The CDR3 sequence is 17 residues long. CDR3 nucleotides: TGTGCCAGCAGCCTCACCCTAGCGGGGTCGGGGCTCAATGAGCAGTTCTTC. It translates to CASSLTLAGSGLNEQFF.

The chain joins TRBV4-2 to TRBJ2-7; D not certain. Trimming left V 1 base short and J 3 bases short, with 7 bases between. Per the germline V gene, CDR1 is LGHNA and CDR2 is YNFKEQ. This CDR3 contains 13 residues. For the CDR3, the DNA is TGTGCCAGCAGCCAAGGCCCGGTCTACGAGCAGTACTTC. This gives the protein CASSQGPVYEQYF.

The CDR3 spells CASSSTGGLTDTQYF. The CDR3 DNA follows: TGTGCCAGCAGTTCGACAGGGGGCCTTACAGATACGCAGTATTTT. The chain carries TRBV7-2 and TRBJ2-3; 10 bases line up with TRBD1. CDR3 length: 15 amino acids. After removal of 6 bases from V and 3 bases from J, the junction contained 6 bases not matched to a gene. Germline CDR1 and CDR2: SGHTA and FQGNSA.

The chain joins TRBV7-9 to TRBJ1-2; 7 nucleotides align to TRBD1. This CDR3 region has 14 residues. The germline gives CDR1 SEHNR, CDR2 FQNEAQ (reference sequence). Trimming removed 3 bases from V and 4 bases from J; junction bases left unmatched: 5. DNA for the CDR3: TGTGCCAGCAGCTTCTTGGGACAGCCCTATGGCTACACCTTC. It yields the protein CASSFLGQPYGYTF.